This is a list of T cell receptor beta chains from one sample in a study of PD-L1 blockade in urothelial cancer. The protocol was immunoSEQ multiplex PCR, while the TCRdb copy is restricted to in-frame clones and leaves out a portion. The sample lists 95,000 to 150,000 clones, roughly 82% occurring once. The starting material was PBMCs, obtained around atezolizumab (anti-PD-L1) treatment. These TCRs come from a man aged 45 to 65 with urothelial cancer. CDR3s include the opening cysteine and the closing phenylalanine or tryptophan. The D gene is left open where the match is weak. Rows give clone size only sometimes, using once, few, many, or a class for an expanded clone.

>NA|TRBJ2-3|TRBV18|TRBD1
CASSIVPGQKEGDTQYF
TGTGCCAGCTCAATAGTCCCGGGACAGAAGGAAGGAGATACGCAGTATTTT
>NA|TRBJ1-2|TRBV2|NA
CASSGQGSYYGYTF
TGTGCCAGCAGTGGCCAGGGAAGCTACTATGGCTACACCTTC
>NA|TRBJ2-1|TRBV7-3|NA
CASSLAALNEQFF
TGTGCCAGCAGCTTAGCGGCTCTTAATGAGCAGTTCTTC
>NA|TRBJ1-5|TRBV6-1|NA
CASSESTGGQPQHF
TGTGCCAGCAGTGAGTCGACAGGTGGTCAGCCCCAGCATTTT
>once|TRBJ1-1|TRBV7-3|NA
CASSLKGGGGVEAFF
TGTGCCAGCAGCTTAAAAGGTGGTGGGGGGGTAGAAGCTTTCTTT
>NA|TRBJ2-2|TRBV28|TRBD1
CASSRGPGTGELFF
TGTGCCAGCTCTAGGGGGCCGGGCACCGGGGAGCTGTTTTTT
>NA|TRBJ2-1|TRBV2|NA
CASQLYNEQFF
TGTGCCAGCCAGTTATACAATGAGCAGTTCTTC
>NA|TRBJ2-6|TRBV9|NA
CASSAVSGSGANVLTF
TGTGCCAGCAGCGCCGTATCAGGCTCTGGGGCCAACGTCCTGACTTTC
>NA|TRBJ2-7|TRBV6-5|NA
CASSSWRGYEQYF
TGTGCCAGCAGTTCCTGGAGGGGCTACGAGCAGTACTTC
>NA|TRBJ2-3|TRBV19|TRBD2
CASRTGTSVTNTDTQYF
TGTGCCAGTAGAACCGGGACTAGCGTAACGAACACAGATACGCAGTATTTT
>NA|TRBJ2-7|TRBV7-9|TRBD2
CASSPQRGFYEQYF
TGTGCCAGCAGCCCTCAGCGGGGGTTCTACGAGCAGTACTTC
>NA|TRBJ2-2|TRBV19|TRBD2
CASSPGRVAGAGGELFF
TGTGCCAGTAGTCCGGGCAGGGTAGCGGGAGCCGGCGGGGAGCTGTTTTTT
>NA|TRBJ2-2|TRBV5-1|NA
CASSLRGSRDTGELFF
TGCGCCAGCAGCTTACGGGGGAGTCGGGACACCGGGGAGCTGTTTTTT
>NA|TRBJ1-6|TRBV28|NA
CASRPGSSYNSPLHF
TGTGCCAGCAGACCCGGTAGCTCCTATAATTCACCCCTCCACTTT
>once|TRBJ2-2|TRBV9|TRBD2
CASSPRVAGLNTGELFF
TGTGCCAGCAGCCCCAGGGTAGCGGGATTGAACACCGGGGAGCTGTTTTTT
>NA|TRBJ2-1|TRBV11-2|TRBD2
CASSLAGGGRNEQFF
TGTGCCAGCAGCTTAGCGGGAGGGGGAAGGAATGAGCAGTTCTTC
>NA|TRBJ2-7|TRBV27|TRBD2
CASSLSGLAGIYEQYF
TGTGCCAGCAGTTTATCCGGACTAGCGGGAATCTACGAGCAGTACTTC
>NA|TRBJ2-7|TRBV20-1|NA
CSAREQYEQYF
TGCAGTGCTAGAGAGCAGTACGAGCAGTACTTC
>NA|TRBJ1-5|TRBV19|TRBD1
CASSTTGGGSNQPQHF
TGTGCCAGTAGCACCACAGGGGGCGGAAGCAATCAGCCCCAGCATTTT
>NA|TRBJ1-5|TRBV27|TRBD1
CASSRRTGGINQPQHF
TGTGCCAGCAGCCGCCGGACAGGGGGAATCAATCAGCCCCAGCATTTT
>NA|TRBJ2-5|TRBV6-1|TRBD1
CASSELRGWTQYF
TGTGCCAGCAGTGAACTCAGGGGGTGGACCCAGTACTTC
>NA|TRBJ2-7|TRBV28|NA
CASSFRLPIEGMISYEQYF
TGTGCCAGCAGTTTTCGCCTCCCTATTGAGGGTATGATCTCCTACGAGCAGTACTTC
>NA|TRBJ2-4|TRBV6-5|NA
CASSLSVAKNIQYF
TGTGCCAGCAGTTTGTCCGTAGCCAAAAACATTCAGTACTTC
>NA|TRBJ2-5|TRBV25-1|TRBD2
CASHSRRGLEQETQYF
TGTGCCAGCCATTCAAGAAGGGGACTAGAGCAAGAGACCCAGTACTTC
>NA|TRBJ2-3|TRBV18|TRBD2
CASSLPAGGPPDTQYF
TGTGCCAGCTCACTCCCAGCGGGAGGGCCGCCAGATACGCAGTATTTT
>NA|TRBJ2-1|TRBV4-1|TRBD2
CASSHPPGLAASNEQFF
TGCGCCAGCAGCCACCCCCCGGGACTAGCGGCCAGCAATGAGCAGTTCTTC
>NA|TRBJ1-2|TRBV7-9|NA
CASSLDSNANYGYTF
TGTGCCAGCAGCTTAGACAGTAACGCTAACTATGGCTACACCTTC
>NA|TRBJ1-1|TRBV5-1|NA
CASSLEGGGKAFF
TGCGCCAGCAGCTTGGAAGGGGGTGGGAAGGCTTTCTTT
>NA|TRBJ1-5|TRBV28|NA
CASSRDTNQPQHF
TGTGCCAGCAGCCGGGACACCAATCAGCCCCAGCATTTT
>NA|TRBJ2-2|TRBV5-1|NA
CAGRLGEAGELFF
TGCGCCGGACGACTAGGGGAGGCCGGGGAGCTGTTTTTT
>NA|TRBJ1-1|TRBV6-5|NA
CASRLRGTEAFF
TGTGCCAGCAGGCTCCGGGGCACTGAAGCTTTCTTT
>NA|TRBJ1-1|TRBV27|TRBD1
CASRPGQVAGTEAFF
TGTGCCAGCAGACCAGGACAGGTAGCAGGCACTGAAGCTTTCTTT
>NA|TRBJ2-2|TRBV4-2|TRBD2
CASSQNPSGSYTGELFF
TGTGCCAGCAGCCAAAACCCTAGCGGGAGTTATACCGGGGAGCTGTTTTTT
>few|TRBJ2-2|TRBV11-1|TRBD2
CASSLPKSGRNTGELFF
TGTGCCAGCAGCTTACCTAAAAGCGGGAGGAACACCGGGGAGCTGTTTTTT
>NA|TRBJ1-3|TRBV30|TRBD1
CAWRKTGQGNTIYF
TGTGCCTGGAGAAAGACAGGGCAAGGAAACACCATATATTTT